The 27 T cell receptor beta chains reported below all come from one sample, sequenced in a study of CXCR3-negative and CXCR3-positive naive CD8 T cells. Whole-study results and caveats: Comparison of naive cells showed more hydrophobic TRB CDR3s in CXCR3-positive than in CXCR3-negative naive cells.

Their antigen targets remain unknown. UMI labels and 5' RACE were used to prepare the TRB cDNA libraries. TCRdb re-called the 5' RACE reads, yielding one record per CDR3 amino acid sequence without DNA. The sample holds some 5,400 distinct CDR3 sequences. The sequenced sample consisted of naive CXCR3+ CD8+ T cells from blood. Subset: CD45RO-CCR7+CD27+CD95- naive CD8+ T cells expressing CXCR3 (TNR3+). The receptors were gathered from a human donor in good health. Some clones in this sample may be carry-over from other donors' samples.

In terms of frequency, this clonotype is medium-sized. The chain employs TRBV7-3 and TRBJ2-2. This CDR3 has 13 amino acids. Germline V lookup: CDR1 SGHTA, CDR2 FQGTGA. Here the CDR3 reads CASSLTIPGELFF.

This rearrangement joins TRBV6-5 to TRBJ2-2; TCRdb indicates TRBD2, and absent DNA this call remains unverified. The CDR3 length is 20 residues. Germline V gene lookup returns CDR1 MNHEY and CDR2 SVGAGI. CDR3: CASSYSGLAGVLLDTGELFF.

This clonotype is called medium-sized based on its frequency. V and J are TRBV4-1 and TRBJ1-5. Germline lookup yields CDR1 MGHRA and CDR2 YSYEKL. CDR3 length equals 13 residues. Here the CDR3 reads CASSQVLRQPQHF.

Considering frequency, this clonotype is medium-sized. The gene calls are TRBV20-1 and TRBJ2-7. The CDR3 contains 13 residues. Germline V gene data show CDR1 as DFQATT and CDR2 as SNEGSKA (reference sequence). The CDR3 sequence is CSARPPSSYEQYF.

The rearrangement joins TRBV7-9 to TRBJ2-7; the TRBD1 assignment by TCRdb is unverifiable without DNA. Germline CDR1 is SEHNR and CDR2 is FQNEAQ (reference sequence). CDR3 size: 15 residues. The CDR3 here is CASSPPGQGYYEQYF.

This clonotype registers medium-sized by frequency. The rearrangement links TRBV4-3 to TRBJ1-6; the D call from TCRdb, TRBD1, cannot be confirmed without DNA. Germline assignment: CDR1 LGHNA and CDR2 YSLEER. CDR3 length equals 15 residues. The CDR3 here is CASSQERTVGSPLHF.

This clonotype registers medium-sized by frequency. V and J are TRBV5-1 and TRBJ2-7; TCRdb's D gene call, TRBD1, goes unchecked for lack of DNA. Germline V gene sequence: CDR1 SGHRS, CDR2 YFSETQ. CDR3 length equals 12 residues. The CDR3 protein is CASRGQLYEQYF.

This chain links TRBV6-5 with TRBJ1-1; TCRdb returns TRBD1, unconfirmable since there is no DNA. The CDR3 totals 14 residues. Germline V gene data show CDR1 as MNHEY and CDR2 as SVGAGI. Here the CDR3 reads CASSSFRDRHEAFF.

This clonotype counts as medium-sized by frequency. The chain employs TRBV11-2 and TRBJ2-1; TCRdb outputs TRBD2, but without DNA this stays unchecked. The CDR3 contains 16 residues. Germline values: CDR1 SGHAT, CDR2 FQNNGV. CDR3 in amino acids: CASSLDGSGRANEQFF. Together with reference TRBV11-2 and TRBJ2-1, the CDR3 gives the full variable domain: EAGVAQSPRYKIIEKRQSVAFWCNPISGHATLYWYQQILGQGPKLLIQFQNNGVVDDSQLPKDRFSAERLKGVDSTLKIQPAKLEDSAVYLCASSLDGSGRANEQFFGPGTRLTVL.

The CDR3 is CSVQLAGGDNEQFF. The chain couples TRBV29-1 to TRBJ2-1; TCRdb's D gene call, TRBD2, goes unchecked for lack of DNA. This CDR3 has 14 residues. Germline V gene data show CDR1 as SQVTM and CDR2 as ANQGSEA.

This clonotype is medium-sized by frequency. The CDR3 is CSVVSLGAASNGNTIYF. V gene TRBV29-1 combines with J gene TRBJ1-3; TCRdb selects TRBD1, and the lack of DNA leaves this call unchecked. The CDR3 has 17 residues. In germline, CDR1 is SQVTM, CDR2 ANQGSEA. Drawing the rest from reference TRBV29-1 and TRBJ1-3, the complete variable domain is SAVISQKPSRDICQRGTSLTIQCQVDSQVTMMFWYRQQPGQSLTLIATANQGSEATYESGFVIDKFPISRPNLTFSTLTVSNMSPEDSSIYLCSVVSLGAASNGNTIYFGEGSWLTVV.

This chain joins TRBV14 and TRBJ2-1. Germline assignment: CDR1 SGHDN and CDR2 FVKESK. The CDR3 is 15 amino acids. CDR3 residues: CASSQDGVAYNEQFF. The complete variable domain, with remaining parts taken from reference TRBV14 and TRBJ2-1, reads EAGVTQFPSHSVIEKGQTVTLRCDPISGHDNLYWYRRVMGKEIKFLLHFVKESKQDESGMPNNRFLAERTGGTYSTLKVQPAELEDSGVYFCASSQDGVAYNEQFFGPGTRLTVL.

By frequency, this clonotype is medium-sized. V is TRBV29-1 and J is TRBJ1-2; TCRdb picks TRBD1, but there is no DNA to check that call. CDR3 length: 15 amino acids. The germline V gene encodes CDR1 SQVTM and CDR2 ANQGSEA. This CDR3 reads CSVEGTWTGTYGYTF.

The chain combines TRBV5-1 with TRBJ2-7; TCRdb's D gene call, TRBD2, goes unchecked for lack of DNA. Germline CDR1 is SGHRS and CDR2 is YFSETQ. The CDR3 has 15 amino acids. The CDR3 region is CASERDGRSSYEQYF.

This chain connects TRBV2 to TRBJ2-1; TCRdb proposes TRBD1, but this gene call is untestable without DNA. The CDR3 has 16 amino acids. From germline, CDR1 is SNHLY and CDR2 FYNNEI. The CDR3 loop is CASPQSRDRGIDEQFF.

J is TRBJ2-3 and V is TRBV5-6. The CDR3 spans 14 residues. Per the germline V gene, CDR1 is SGHDT and CDR2 is YYEEEE. The CDR3 reads CASSLSASTDTQYF.

This clonotype registers medium-sized by frequency. The chain links TRBV2 to TRBJ2-3; TCRdb picks TRBD1, but there is no DNA to check that call. Germline assignment: CDR1 SNHLY and CDR2 FYNNEI. The CDR3 is 15 amino acids. The CDR3 protein is CASSDAGNSGDTQYF.

Considering frequency, this clonotype is medium-sized. The chain has TRBV29-1 and TRBJ2-1; TCRdb's D call of TRBD1 is untestable without DNA. The CDR3 extends over 16 amino acids. Per germline, CDR1 SQVTM and CDR2 ANQGSEA. This chain's CDR3 is CSVEDLGGVSYNEQFF.

Frequency places this clonotype as medium-sized. The rearrangement joins TRBV12-3 or TRBV12-4 to TRBJ2-7; TCRdb indicates TRBD1, and absent DNA this call remains unverified. The CDR3 has 13 residues. CDR3 protein: CASSLALGTEQYF.

The J gene is TRBJ2-1, the V gene TRBV19; checking the TCRdb D call of TRBD2 is not possible without DNA. CDR3 size: 15 residues. CDR1 is LNHDA, CDR2 SQIVND, per germline (reference sequence). The CDR3 spells CASSMGLAGYNEQFF.

Measured by frequency, this clonotype is medium-sized. This rearrangement joins TRBV4-1 to TRBJ1-3. Germline V CDR1 and CDR2: MGHRA, YSYEKL. This CDR3 has 14 amino acids. This chain's CDR3 is CASSQWDSGNTIYF.

Measured by frequency, this clonotype is medium-sized (0.01 to 0.1%). The chain carries TRBV9 and TRBJ2-7; TCRdb lists TRBD2, though no DNA is available to test this call. The germline CDR1 and CDR2 sequences are SGDLS and YYNGEE. This CDR3 contains 16 residues. CDR3 loop: CASSPSGSFSADEQYF.

Frequency places this clonotype as medium-sized. The CDR3 here is CASSGLAEAPNEQFF. The rearrangement uses TRBV12-3 or TRBV12-4 and TRBJ2-1; TCRdb picks TRBD2, but there is no DNA to check that call. This CDR3 is 15 amino acids long.

The CDR3 protein is CASSSRLSGEPYNEQFF. The chain couples TRBV11-3 to TRBJ2-1; there is no DNA to check the TCRdb D call of TRBD2. The germline V gene has CDR1 SGHNT and CDR2 YENEEA. The CDR3 runs 17 residues.

This clonotype ranks as medium-sized in terms of frequency. The V call is TRBV7-9, the J call TRBJ2-1; TCRdb lists TRBD2, though no DNA is available to test this call. The CDR3 runs to 15 residues. Germline V CDR1 and CDR2: SEHNR, FQNEAQ (reference sequence). CDR3 sequence: CASSSTSGREDEQFF.

Judged by frequency, this clonotype is medium-sized. The V and J genes are TRBV7-8 and TRBJ2-5; no DNA is available, so the TRBD2 call from TCRdb remains unchecked. Per germline, CDR1 SGHVS and CDR2 FQNEAQ. This CDR3 is built from 17 residues. The CDR3 reads CASSSRGSVAGEETQYF.

This clonotype counts as medium-sized (0.01 to 0.1%) by frequency. This chain connects TRBV14 to TRBJ2-1. Germline assignment: CDR1 SGHDN and CDR2 FVKESK. This CDR3 is 16 amino acids long. The CDR3: CASSQVASSAYNEQFF. Complete variable domain (other parts from reference TRBV14 and TRBJ2-1): EAGVTQFPSHSVIEKGQTVTLRCDPISGHDNLYWYRRVMGKEIKFLLHFVKESKQDESGMPNNRFLAERTGGTYSTLKVQPAELEDSGVYFCASSQVASSAYNEQFFGPGTRLTVL.